Following are 11 T cell receptor beta chains from one sample sequenced in a study of glioma-infiltrating T cells. TCR alpha and beta CDR3 regions were amplified from RNA using iRepertoire nested multiplex PCR. One entry per CDR3 protein, called by TCRdb with MiXCR from the multiplex PCR reads. The table records 400,000 or so distinct CDR3 sequences, roughly two fifths of them present only once. Sequencing was performed on glioma tissue, nonneoplastic brain tissue, or PBMCs (not recorded which). These receptors were collected from a human donor with low-grade glioma or glioblastoma, undergoing nonglioma brain surgery, or in good health (not recorded which).

The CDR3 DNA reads as TGTGCCAGCAGCTTTGTGACAGGGCTGATAGCTACGCAGTATTTT. This translates into CASSFVTGLIATQYF. The J gene is TRBJ2-3, the V gene TRBV7-9; TRBD1 matches 7 bases. Trimming at V came to 3 bases and at J to 8 bases, leaving 11 bases not matched to a gene. There are 15 residues in the CDR3. Germline CDR1 and CDR2: SEHNR and FQNEAQ (reference sequence).

The sample holds many counts of this clonotype. The rearrangement links TRBV6-1 to TRBJ1-2; perhaps TRBD1 as D (5 bases). Trimming left V 1 base short and J 4 bases short, with 13 bases between. The CDR3 loop spans 15 amino acids. CDR1 is MNHNS and CDR2 is SASEGT in the germline V gene. CDR3 loop: CASSEVAGPPYGYTF. CDR3 DNA: TGTGCCAGCAGTGAAGTGGCAGGGCCCCCCTATGGCTACACCTTC.

This clonotype was seen only a few times. V is TRBV4-1 and J is TRBJ1-4, with 10 bases fitting TRBD1. This CDR3 has 16 amino acids. CDR1 and CDR2 from the germline V gene are MGHRA and YSYEKL. V was pared by 0 bases and J by 11 bases, with 9 bases of the junction left unmatched. The CDR3 bases are TGCGCCAGCAGCCAAGATGGGACAGGGGAGAGTGGGAAACTGTTTTTT. Amino acids: CASSQDGTGESGKLFF.

The chain links TRBV20-1 to TRBJ2-5, with D tentatively TRBD1 (5 bases). Germline values: CDR1 DFQATT, CDR2 SNEGSKA (reference sequence). The CDR3 has 14 amino acids. The CDR3: CSALMPGSQETQYF. Here the CDR3 DNA reads TGCAGCGCCCTTATGCCAGGGTCCCAAGAGACCCAGTACTTC.

In this sample, this clonotype turned up a few times. The chain is built from TRBV15 and TRBJ2-2, with 9 bases identical to TRBD2. This CDR3 is 18 amino acids long. V shed 5 bases, J shed 1 base, and the junction held 11 bases outside the gene matches. From germline, CDR1 is LNHNV and CDR2 YYDKDF (reference sequence). CDR3 DNA: TGTGCCACCAGCGGGGAGGAGGGACTAGCCTTGAACACCGGGGAGCTGTTTTTT. Amino acid sequence: CATSGEEGLALNTGELFF.

The chain joins TRBV24-1 to TRBJ2-7; no definite D call. CDR3 length equals 15 residues. The germline V gene encodes CDR1 KGHDR and CDR2 SFDVKD. Trimming cost V 3 bases and J 6 bases, with 17 bases left between them. CDR3 coding DNA: TGTGCCACCAGTGATGGTCGACGGACCCTATTCGAGCAGTACTTC. Encoded protein: CATSDGRRTLFEQYF.

The genes are TRBV4-3 and TRBJ2-1; 10 nucleotides line up with TRBD2. Germline-derived CDR1 and CDR2 are LGHNA and YSLEER. The CDR3 has 16 amino acids. Trimming cost V 0 bases and J 6 bases; bases outside gene matches: 5. CDR3 DNA: TGCGCCAGCAGCCAAGAATGGACTAGCGGCCCCAATGAGCAGTTCTTC. It codes for CASSQEWTSGPNEQFF.

Comments on this clonotype: One base away lies a much larger clone, so this may be a sequencing read error. The chain recombines TRBV6-6 with TRBJ1-5; D is uncertain. This CDR3 is 16 amino acids long. Germline V gives CDR1 MNHNY, CDR2 SVGAGI (reference sequence). The CDR3 loop is CASSYSAGHSNQPPHF. For the CDR3, the DNA is TGTGCCAGCAGTTACTCTGCGGGTCATAGCAATCAGCCCCCGCATTTT.

The V gene is TRBV14, the J gene TRBJ2-7; 7 positions match TRBD1. Germline lookup yields CDR1 SGHDN and CDR2 FVKESK. Losses at the gene ends were 3 bases for V and 3 bases for J; bases not matched to a gene: 8. CDR3 size: 15 residues. The CDR3 sequence: CASSHPKGGYYEQYF. The DNA for the CDR3 is TGTGCCAGCAGCCACCCAAAAGGGGGCTACTACGAGCAGTACTTC.

With regard to this clonotype: One base away lies a much larger clone, so this may be a sequencing read error. The chain links TRBV28 to TRBJ2-7; D ambiguous. The V end was cut by 4 bases, the J end by 7 bases, with 26 bases between. The CDR3 is 17 amino acids. Germline V gives CDR1 MDHEN, CDR2 SYDVKM. The CDR3 spells CASSSPVRTSYNMEQYF. The DNA of the CDR3 is TGTGCCAGCAGTTCCCCCGTCCGCACGTCCTATAATATGGAGCAGTACTTC.

This clonotype was counted only a few times. The rearrangement joins TRBV28 to TRBJ2-1, with D perhaps matching TRBD1 (6 bases). V gave up 3 bases and J gave up 6 bases, with 24 bases separating them. The CDR3 is 18 residues long. In germline, CDR1 is MDHEN, CDR2 SYDVKM. The CDR3 nucleotides read TGTGCCAGCAGTTTCGCCCTTGAACCGGGACATCTATCCAATGAGCAGTTCTTC. Protein: CASSFALEPGHLSNEQFF.